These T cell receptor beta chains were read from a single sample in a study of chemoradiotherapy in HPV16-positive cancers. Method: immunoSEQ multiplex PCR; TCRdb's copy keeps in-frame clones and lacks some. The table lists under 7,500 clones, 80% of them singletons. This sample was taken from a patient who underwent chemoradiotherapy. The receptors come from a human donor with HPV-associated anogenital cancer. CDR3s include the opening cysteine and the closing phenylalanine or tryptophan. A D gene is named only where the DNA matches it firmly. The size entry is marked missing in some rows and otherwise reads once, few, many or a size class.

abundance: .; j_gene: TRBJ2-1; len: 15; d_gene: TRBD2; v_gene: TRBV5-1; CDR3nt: TGCGCCAGCGAGGGTCGGCTAGCGGGGGACAATGAGCAGTTCTTC; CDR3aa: CASEGRLAGDNEQFF
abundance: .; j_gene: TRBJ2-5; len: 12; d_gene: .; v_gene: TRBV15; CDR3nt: TGTGCCACCACATTGGGGTACGAGACCCAGTACTTC; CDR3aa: CATTLGYETQYF
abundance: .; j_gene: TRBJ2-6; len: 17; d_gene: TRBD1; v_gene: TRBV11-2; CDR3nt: TGTGCCAGCAGCAGCGGACAGGGGGCGGTTGGGGCCAACGTCCTGACTTTC; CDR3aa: CASSSGQGAVGANVLTF
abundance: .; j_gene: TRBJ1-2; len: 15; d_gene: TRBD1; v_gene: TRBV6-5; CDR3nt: TGTGCCAGCAGTCCCTTCGGGCAGGGGGTCTATGGCTACACCTTC; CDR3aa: CASSPFGQGVYGYTF
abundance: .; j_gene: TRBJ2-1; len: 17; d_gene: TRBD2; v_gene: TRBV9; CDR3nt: TGTGCCAGCAGCCCCACTAGGGACTATCAAATTTACAATGAGCAGTTCTTC; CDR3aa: CASSPTRDYQIYNEQFF
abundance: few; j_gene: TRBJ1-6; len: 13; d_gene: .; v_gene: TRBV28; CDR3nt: TGTGCCGGTCAGGGGCTCTATAATTCACCCCTCCACTTT; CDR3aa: CAGQGLYNSPLHF
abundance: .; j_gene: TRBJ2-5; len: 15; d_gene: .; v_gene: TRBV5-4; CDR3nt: TGTGCCAGCAGCTCCGGGACAACGTACCAAGAGACCCAGTACTTC; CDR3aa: CASSSGTTYQETQYF
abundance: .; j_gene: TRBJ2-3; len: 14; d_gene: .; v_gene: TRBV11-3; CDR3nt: TGTGCCAGCAGCTTAGGGCGCAGGTCAGATACGCAGTATTTT; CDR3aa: CASSLGRRSDTQYF
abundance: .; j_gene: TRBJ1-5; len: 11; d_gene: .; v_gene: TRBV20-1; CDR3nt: TGCAGTGCTAGACGCAATCAGCCCCAGCATTTT; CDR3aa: CSARRNQPQHF
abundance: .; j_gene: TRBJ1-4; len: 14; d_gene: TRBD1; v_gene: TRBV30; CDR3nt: TGTGCCTGGAGTGAGGGACAGGGGCGTGAAAAACTGTTTTTT; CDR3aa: CAWSEGQGREKLFF
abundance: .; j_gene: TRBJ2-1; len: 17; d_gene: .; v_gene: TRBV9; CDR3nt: TGTGCCAGCAGCGTAGATGCAGGGTCAGTCTACTACAATGAGCAGTTCTTC; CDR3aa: CASSVDAGSVYYNEQFF
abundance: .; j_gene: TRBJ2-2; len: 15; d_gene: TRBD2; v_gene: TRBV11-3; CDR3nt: TGTGCCAGCAGCCCCAGGCGAAGCGGGGCCGGGGAGCTGTTTTTT; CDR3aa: CASSPRRSGAGELFF
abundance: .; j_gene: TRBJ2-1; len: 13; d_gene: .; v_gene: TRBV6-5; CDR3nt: TGTGCCAGCACCCTAGGAGGGGGCAATGAGCAGTTCTTC; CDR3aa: CASTLGGGNEQFF
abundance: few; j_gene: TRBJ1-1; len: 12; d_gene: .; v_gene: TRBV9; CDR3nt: TGTGCCAGCAGCAGGGGGAACACTGAAGCTTTCTTT; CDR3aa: CASSRGNTEAFF
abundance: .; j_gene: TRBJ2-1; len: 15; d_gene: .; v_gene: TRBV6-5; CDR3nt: TGTGCCAGCAGGAAGGGAGGCCTCTCCTACAATGAGCAGTTCTTC; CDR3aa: CASRKGGLSYNEQFF
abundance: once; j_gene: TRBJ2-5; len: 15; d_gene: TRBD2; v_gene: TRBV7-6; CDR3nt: TGTGCCAGCAGCTCAAACGGACTAGCTCAAGAGACCCAGTACTTC; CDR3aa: CASSSNGLAQETQYF
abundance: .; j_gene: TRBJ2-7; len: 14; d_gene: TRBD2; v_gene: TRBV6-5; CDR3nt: TGTGCCAGCAGCCGCCGGGTCGGGGGGGGCGAGCAGTACTTC; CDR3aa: CASSRRVGGGEQYF
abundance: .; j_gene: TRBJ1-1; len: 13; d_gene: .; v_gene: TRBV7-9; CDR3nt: TGTGCCAGCAGCTTAACGGGAAACACTGAAGCTTTCTTT; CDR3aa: CASSLTGNTEAFF
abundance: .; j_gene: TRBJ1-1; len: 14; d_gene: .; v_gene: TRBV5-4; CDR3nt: TGTGCCAGCAGCTGGAAAGGGGAGATAGCTGAAGCTTTCTTT; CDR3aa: CASSWKGEIAEAFF
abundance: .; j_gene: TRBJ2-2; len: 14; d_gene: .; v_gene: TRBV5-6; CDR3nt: TGTGCCAGCAGCTTTACAGGGAGGACCGGGGAGCTGTTTTTT; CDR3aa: CASSFTGRTGELFF
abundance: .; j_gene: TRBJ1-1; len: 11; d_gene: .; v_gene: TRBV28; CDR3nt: TGTGCGTCTGGTTGGAACACTGAAGCTTTCTTT; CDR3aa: CASGWNTEAFF
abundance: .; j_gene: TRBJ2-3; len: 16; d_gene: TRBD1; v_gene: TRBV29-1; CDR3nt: TGCAGCGTTGGGGCGTTCCGGGACAGGGCTACAGATACGCAGTATTTT; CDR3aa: CSVGAFRDRATDTQYF
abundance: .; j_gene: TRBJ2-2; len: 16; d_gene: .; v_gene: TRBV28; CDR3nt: TGTGCCAGCAGCCCACCGGGTGGAGCGAACACCGGGGAGCTGTTTTTT; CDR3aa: CASSPPGGANTGELFF
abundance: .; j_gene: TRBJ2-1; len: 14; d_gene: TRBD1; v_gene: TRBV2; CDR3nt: TGTGCCAGCAGGGGACAGGGAACATACAATGAGCAGTTCTTC; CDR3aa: CASRGQGTYNEQFF
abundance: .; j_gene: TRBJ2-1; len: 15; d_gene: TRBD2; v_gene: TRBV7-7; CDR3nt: TGTGCCAGCAGCCTGACTAGCGGGAGGGAACATGAGCAGTTCTTC; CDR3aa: CASSLTSGREHEQFF
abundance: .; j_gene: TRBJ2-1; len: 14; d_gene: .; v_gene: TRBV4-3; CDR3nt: TGCGCCAGCAGCCAAGACCAGCCGGGCTATGAGCAGTTCTTC; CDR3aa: CASSQDQPGYEQFF
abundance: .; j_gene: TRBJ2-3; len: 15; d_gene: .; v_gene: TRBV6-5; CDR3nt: TGTGCCAGCAGCGCCTTGTCAGGGAGGACAGATACGCAGTATTTT; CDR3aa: CASSALSGRTDTQYF
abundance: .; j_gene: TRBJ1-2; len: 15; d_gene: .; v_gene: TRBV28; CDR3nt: TGTGCCAGCAGCCTCTCTCGGGGGTTTGCGTTCGGCTACACCTTC; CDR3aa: CASSLSRGFAFGYTF
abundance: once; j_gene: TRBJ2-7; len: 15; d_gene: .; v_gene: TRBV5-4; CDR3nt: TGTGCCAGCAGCTTAAACGGGGTCTACAATACGAGGCAGTACTTC; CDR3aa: CASSLNGVYNTRQYF
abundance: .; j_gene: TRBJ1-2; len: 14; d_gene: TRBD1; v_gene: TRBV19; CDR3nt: TGTGCCAGTAACAGGGGTAGGGGAAACTATGGCTACACCTTC; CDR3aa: CASNRGRGNYGYTF
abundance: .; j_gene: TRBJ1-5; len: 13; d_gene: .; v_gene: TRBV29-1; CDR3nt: TGCAGCGTTGAACCCGACACAGGGTTGCCCCAGCATTTT; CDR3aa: CSVEPDTGLPQHF
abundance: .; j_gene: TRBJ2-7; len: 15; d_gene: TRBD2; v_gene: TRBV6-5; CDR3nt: TGTGCCAGCAGTTTGACTAGCGGAGGAGCCTACGAGCAGTACTTC; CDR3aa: CASSLTSGGAYEQYF
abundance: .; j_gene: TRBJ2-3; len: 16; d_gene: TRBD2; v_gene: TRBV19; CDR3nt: TGTGCCAGTAGTTCTAGCGGGAGGGCCTCGACAGATACGCAGTATTTT; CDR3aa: CASSSSGRASTDTQYF
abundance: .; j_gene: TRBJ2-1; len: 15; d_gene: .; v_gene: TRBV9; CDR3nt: TGTGCCAGCAGCGTAGCCCCGGGACTCCCCAATGAGCAGTTCTTC; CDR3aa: CASSVAPGLPNEQFF
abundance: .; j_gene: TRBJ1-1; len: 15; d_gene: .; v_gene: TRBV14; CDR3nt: TGTGCCAGCAGCCAGTACAGGGAAAGGAACACTGAAGCTTTCTTT; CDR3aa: CASSQYRERNTEAFF
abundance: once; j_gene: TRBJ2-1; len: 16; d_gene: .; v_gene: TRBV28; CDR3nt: TGTGCCAGCATTGTCCGGGGACGCTACCTCTACAATGAGCAGTTCTTC; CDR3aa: CASIVRGRYLYNEQFF
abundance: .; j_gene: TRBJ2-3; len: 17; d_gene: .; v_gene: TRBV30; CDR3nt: TGTGCCTGGATTTACGGGGGAGGCTTTACTAGCACAGATACGCAGTATTTT; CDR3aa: CAWIYGGGFTSTDTQYF
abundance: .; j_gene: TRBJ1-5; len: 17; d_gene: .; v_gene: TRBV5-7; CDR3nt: TGTGCCAGCAGCTTGCACGAGGGGGGATGGGGCAATCAGCCCCAGCATTTT; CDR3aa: CASSLHEGGWGNQPQHF
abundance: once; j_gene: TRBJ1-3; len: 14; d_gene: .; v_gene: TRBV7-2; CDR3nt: TGTGCCAGCAGCTCGAGGATTCCTGGAAACACCATATATTTT; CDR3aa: CASSSRIPGNTIYF
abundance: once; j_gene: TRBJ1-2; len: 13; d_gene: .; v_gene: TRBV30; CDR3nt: TGTGCCTGGGAATATGCAGCCGAATATGGCTACACCTTC; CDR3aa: CAWEYAAEYGYTF
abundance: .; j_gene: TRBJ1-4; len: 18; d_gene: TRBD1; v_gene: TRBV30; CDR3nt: TGTGCCTGGAGTGGCCGCCTGGGACAGAATCCCACTTTTGAAAAACTGTTTTTT; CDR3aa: CAWSGRLGQNPTFEKLFF
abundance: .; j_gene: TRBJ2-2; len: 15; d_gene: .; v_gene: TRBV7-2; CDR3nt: TGTGCCAGCAGCTTAGCATCACAGGGTAACGGGGAGCTGTTTTTT; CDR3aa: CASSLASQGNGELFF
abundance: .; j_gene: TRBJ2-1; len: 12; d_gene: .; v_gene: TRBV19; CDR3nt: TGTGCCACCCGGGTCCCCTACAATGAGCAGTTCTTC; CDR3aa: CATRVPYNEQFF
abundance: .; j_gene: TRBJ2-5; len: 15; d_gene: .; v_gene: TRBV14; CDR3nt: TGTGCCAGCAGCCAAGATCGGGGGGCCGGGGAGACCCAGTACTTC; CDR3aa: CASSQDRGAGETQYF
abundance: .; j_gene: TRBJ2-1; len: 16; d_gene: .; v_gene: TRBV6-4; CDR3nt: TGTGCCAGCAGTGACTCGAGCACAGGGTCCTACAATGAGCAGTTCTTC; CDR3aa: CASSDSSTGSYNEQFF
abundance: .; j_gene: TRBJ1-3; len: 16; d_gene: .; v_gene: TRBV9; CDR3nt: TGTGCCAGCAGCGTAGACAGGGCAAGCTCTGGAAACACCATATATTTT; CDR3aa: CASSVDRASSGNTIYF
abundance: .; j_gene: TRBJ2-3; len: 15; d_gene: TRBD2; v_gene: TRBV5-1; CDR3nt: TGCGCCAGCAGCTTGAGCGGGGGAAGCACAGATACGCAGTATTTT; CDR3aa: CASSLSGGSTDTQYF
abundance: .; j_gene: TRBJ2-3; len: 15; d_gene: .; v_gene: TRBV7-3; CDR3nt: TGTGCCAGCAGCTTAACCCCACGAGCAGGAGATACGCAGTATTTT; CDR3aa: CASSLTPRAGDTQYF
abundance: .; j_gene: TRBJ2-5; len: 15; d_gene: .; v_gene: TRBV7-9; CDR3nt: TGTGCCAGCAGCGTAGGTACAGGGACGTGGGAGACCCAGTACTTC; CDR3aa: CASSVGTGTWETQYF
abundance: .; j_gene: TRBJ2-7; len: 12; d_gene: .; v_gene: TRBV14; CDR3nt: TGTGCCAGCAGCCAAGGTTACGGACGGCAGTACTTC; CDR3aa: CASSQGYGRQYF
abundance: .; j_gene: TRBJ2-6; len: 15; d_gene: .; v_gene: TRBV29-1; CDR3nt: TGCAGCGTTTCAGGGCGAGGGGCTGGGGCCAACGTCCTGACTTTC; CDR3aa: CSVSGRGAGANVLTF
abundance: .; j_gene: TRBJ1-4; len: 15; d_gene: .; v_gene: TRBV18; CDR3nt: TGTGCCAGCTCACCGGGGTTAGGTCTAAATGAAAAACTGTTTTTT; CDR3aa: CASSPGLGLNEKLFF
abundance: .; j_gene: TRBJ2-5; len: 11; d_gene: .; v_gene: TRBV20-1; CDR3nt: TGCAGTGTTCCACTAGGAGAGACCCAGTACTTC; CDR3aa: CSVPLGETQYF